This T cell receptor beta chain appears in the sequencing data of a study of T cell repertoires in cytomegalovirus infection. General study results and limits: CMV carriers with the relevant HLA were identified by cumulative public TCR beta family frequency. What dominated the ex vivo response were HLA-C-restricted CMV-specific TCR beta clonotypes.

TCRdb redid the calling of the reads with MiXCR, one entry per CDR3 protein. This sample has about 180,000 distinct CDR3 sequences, with around an eighth found just once. A word on this clonotype: The antigen is undetermined.

The TCR comes from a human donor in good health (CMV status not recorded). Some clones in this sample may be carry-over from other donors' samples. The sequenced sample was PBMCs.

The CDR3 reads CAWSLTRNQPQHF. The CDR3, as DNA: TGTGCCTGGAGTCTAACGCGCAATCAGCCCCAGCATTTT. The rearrangement links TRBV30 to TRBJ1-5; D gene ambiguous. This CDR3 is built from 13 residues. CDR1 is GTSNPN, CDR2 SVGIG, per germline (reference sequence). V lost 2 bases, J lost 2 bases, and 7 bases lay in between.